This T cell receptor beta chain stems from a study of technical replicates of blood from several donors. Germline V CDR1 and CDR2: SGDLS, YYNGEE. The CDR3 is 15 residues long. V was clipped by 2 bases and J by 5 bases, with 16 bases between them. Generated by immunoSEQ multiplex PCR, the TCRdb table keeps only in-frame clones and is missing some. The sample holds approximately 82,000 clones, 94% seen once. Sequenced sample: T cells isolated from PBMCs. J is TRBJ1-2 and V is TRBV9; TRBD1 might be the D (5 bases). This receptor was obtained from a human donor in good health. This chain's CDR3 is CASSVNRQGNYGYTF. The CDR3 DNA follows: TGTGCCAGCAGCGTTAATCGGCAGGGCAATTATGGCTACACCTTC.